This passage covers 18 T cell receptor beta chains from one sample sequenced in a study of tumor-infiltrating lymphocytes in primary liver carcinoma. Taking about 18-31 mg of unsorted bulk tissue, the authors co-extracted RNA and DNA. The authors made TCR beta cDNA from 500 ng total RNA with a constant-region primer. Nested multiplex PCR, run for three rounds with slightly modified ARM-PCR, yielded TCR beta libraries. The study ran its first two PCR rounds for around 9 cycles each, using TRBV1-TRBV30 forward primers and a C-beta reverse primer. One entry per CDR3 protein, called by TCRdb with MiXCR from the multiplex PCR reads. This table holds roughly 100,000 distinct CDR3 sequences, almost 70% found once. The sequenced sample was liver tumor tissue from sampling region 5. This sample's subset: tumor region T5, tumor centre. The receptors derive from a woman in her fifties or sixties with primary liver carcinoma and hepatitis B virus infection.

A remark on this clonotype: Relative to the germline gene, one junction end is altered; a read error may explain this. This chain connects TRBV6-6 to TRBJ1-2; D call uncertain. Per the germline V gene, CDR1 is MNHNY and CDR2 is SVGAGI (reference sequence). The CDR3 is 13 amino acids. The CDR3 protein is CASSAGCGDGYTF. CDR3 DNA sequence: TGTGCCAGCAGTGCGGGGTGTGGGGATGGCTACACCTTT.

Notes on this clonotype: One junction end disagrees with the germline gene, perhaps due to a read error. The V call is TRBV6-1, the J call TRBJ2-7, with 7 bases aligning to TRBD1. The CDR3 has 13 residues. CDR1 and CDR2 (germline): MNHNS, SASEGT. CDR3 nucleotide sequence: TGTGCCAGCAGTCCCCGGACAGGATGGGGGCAGTACTTT. Translating gives CASSPRTGWGQYF.

In its sample, this clonotype was seen a few times. Possible read error: a much larger clone is one base away. The chain carries TRBV6-1 and TRBJ2-7; 9 bases are a match to TRBD1. This CDR3 is 17 amino acids long. Germline values: CDR1 MNHNS, CDR2 SASEGT. The CDR3 loop is CASSEGGRRTGAYEQHF. The DNA of the CDR3 is TGTGCCAGCAGTGAAGGGGGTCGGAGGACAGGGGCCTACGAGCAGCACTTC.

A note on this clonotype: An end of the junction does not agree with germline; a read error may underlie this. This rearrangement joins TRBV12-3 or TRBV12-4 to TRBJ1-1; no definite D call. The length of the CDR3 is 13 residues. The CDR3 region is CASSLSDNTEVFF. The CDR3 DNA is TGTGCCAGCAGTTTGTCAGATAACACTGAAGTTTTCTTT.

As for this clonotype: The CDR3 ends on some other residue instead of the conserved phenylalanine or tryptophan, so this is likely a read error. The chain combines TRBV29-1 with TRBJ1-4; TRBD1 aligns across 7 bases. Losses at the gene ends were 3 bases for V and 11 bases for J; bases not matched to a gene: 15. The germline CDR1 and CDR2 sequences are SQVTM and ANQGSEA. This CDR3 is 15 amino acids long. The CDR3 protein is CSVDAPRDSATKLFI. The CDR3 DNA reads TGCAGCGTTGATGCCCCCCGGGACAGTGCGACGAAACTGTTTATT.

With respect to this clonotype: A junction boundary mismatches the germline segment, possibly from a read error. This sequence joins TRBV6-1 and TRBJ2-7; 7 bases are a match to TRBD2. This CDR3 spans 15 amino acids. From germline, CDR1 is MNHNS and CDR2 SASEGT. The CDR3 spells CASSEETSMSWEQYF. CDR3 DNA sequence: TGTGCCAGTAGTGAAGAGACTAGCATGAGTTGGGAGCAGTACTTC.

This chain links TRBV4-1 with TRBJ1-6, with D perhaps matching TRBD1 (5 bases). The CDR3 extends over 14 amino acids. The germline V gene encodes CDR1 MGHRA and CDR2 YSYEKL. Trimming stripped 3 bases from V and 10 bases from J, with 13 bases between. CDR3 DNA: TGCGCCAGCAGCCAGGCAGGGTCCTGCTCACCCCTCCACTTT. The encoded protein is CASSQAGSCSPLHF.

With regard to this clonotype: It may be a read error: a sequence one base away is much more abundant. The V call is TRBV28, the J call TRBJ2-7; D possibly corresponds to TRBD1 (6 bases). The germline CDR1 and CDR2 sequences are MDHEN and SYDVKM. The V end lost 10 bases, the J end lost 2 bases, and 15 bases lay between the germline ends. The CDR3 covers 13 residues. In nucleotides, the CDR3 is TGTGCCAACATACGAGGACAGCCCTACGAGCAGTACTTC. It specifies CANIRGQPYEQYF. The variable domain in full, completed from reference TRBV28 and TRBJ2-7, reads DVKVTQSSRYLVKRTGEKVFLECVQDMDHENMFWYRQDPGLGLRLIYFSYDVKMKEKGDIPEGYSVSREKKERFSLILESASTNQTSMYLCANIRGQPYEQYFGPGTRLTVT.

Turning to this clonotype: One end of the junction fails to match germline, which may point to a read error. The chain uses TRBV6-2 or TRBV6-3 and TRBJ1-5; D gene ambiguous. This CDR3 comprises 15 residues. Germline-derived CDR1 and CDR2 are MNHEY and SVGEGT. CDR3 nucleotide sequence: TGTGCCAGCAGGGTTGGAGAATACGCTAATCAGCCCCAGCATTTC. Protein: CASRVGEYANQPQHF.

This chain uses TRBV11-2 with TRBJ2-1; TRBD2 agrees at 9 bases. Per germline, CDR1 SGHAT and CDR2 FQNNGV. V dropped 7 bases and J dropped 3; count of bases not matched to a gene: 28. This CDR3 has 22 residues. CDR3 DNA: TGTGCCAGCACCGGAACCCCTCGGGCTAGCGGGATCCGGACCCGGGACTACAATGAGCAGTTCTTC. Residues: CASTGTPRASGIRTRDYNEQFF. Drawing the rest from reference TRBV11-2 and TRBJ2-1, the complete variable domain is EAGVAQSPRYKIIEKRQSVAFWCNPISGHATLYWYQQILGQGPKLLIQFQNNGVVDDSQLPKDRFSAERLKGVDSTLKIQPAKLEDSAVYLCASTGTPRASGIRTRDYNEQFFGPGTRLTVL.

To note about this clonotype: Since no conserved phenylalanine or tryptophan closes the CDR3, a read error is the likely cause. The V and J genes are TRBV11-2 and TRBJ2-1; 7 bases fit TRBD1. Germline loops: CDR1 SGHAT, CDR2 FQNNGV. The CDR3 sequence is 17 residues long. DNA of the CDR3: TGTGCCGGCAGCTTACTACCGGGACAGAGATTCTACAATGAGCAGTTCTCC. It is translated as CAGSLLPGQRFYNEQFS.

About this clonotype: Mismatch with germline at one junction end may stem from a read error. The chain has TRBV28 and TRBJ1-2; D is undetermined. This CDR3 region has 12 residues. Germline loops: CDR1 MDHEN, CDR2 SYDVKM. The CDR3 reads CASSSAAYGYTF. The CDR3 bases are TGTGCCAGCAGTTCGGCAGCATATGGTTACACCTTC.

This clonotype appeared a single time. One end of the junction is discordant with germline, which a read error may explain. This sequence joins TRBV12-3 or TRBV12-4 and TRBJ2-2, with D maybe TRBD2 (5 bases). The CDR3 is 16 residues long. CDR3 loop: CARSFARRLNTGELFF. In DNA form, the CDR3 reads TGTGCCAGGAGTTTTGCCCGTCGGCTCAACACCGGGGAGTTGTTTTTT.

The V gene is TRBV5-1, the J gene TRBJ1-3; D is uncertain. This CDR3 comprises 14 residues. Trimming shortened V by 3 bases and J by 0 bases, and 7 bases separated the two germline ends. CDR1 SGHRS and CDR2 YFSETQ come from the germline V gene. This chain's CDR3 is CASSSIGSGNTIYF. CDR3 DNA: TGCGCCAGCAGCTCGATTGGCTCTGGAAACACCATATATTTT.

The chain recombines TRBV28 with TRBJ2-7; D not resolved. The V and J ends lost 5 bases and 0 bases respectively, with 20 bases between them. This CDR3 comprises 17 residues. CDR1 and CDR2 (germline): MDHEN, SYDVKM. CDR3 region: CASSAQTHPDSSYEQYF. Written as DNA, the CDR3 is TGTGCCAGCAGTGCACAGACCCACCCCGATAGCTCCTACGAGCAGTACTTC. Full variable domain (outside the CDR3, taken from reference TRBV28 and TRBJ2-7): DVKVTQSSRYLVKRTGEKVFLECVQDMDHENMFWYRQDPGLGLRLIYFSYDVKMKEKGDIPEGYSVSREKKERFSLILESASTNQTSMYLCASSAQTHPDSSYEQYFGPGTRLTVT.

Note on this clonotype: The CDR3 does not end in the conserved phenylalanine or tryptophan, so this is likely a read error. Because the CDR3's place on the DNA is in doubt, the DNA is left out and the CDR3 is given as listed by TCRdb. J is TRBJ2-3 and V is TRBV10-3; the D segment call TRBD1 is taken from the table without a DNA check. The CDR3 is 14 residues long, ends included. The germline V gene has CDR1 ENHRY and CDR2 SYGVKD. The CDR3 loop is CATRTGALGDTLYL.

As for this clonotype: The junction differs from germline at one of its ends, possibly a read error. V is TRBV6-6 and J is TRBJ1-2; D perhaps matches TRBD1 (6 bases). From germline, CDR1 is MNHNY and CDR2 SVGAGI (reference sequence). The CDR3 extends over 16 amino acids. In DNA form, the CDR3 reads TGTGCCTCCAGCTACCCCGGACAGAAAGCTAACTATGGCTACAGCTTC. It translates to CASSYPGQKANYGYSF.

With respect to this clonotype: One base away lies a much larger clone, so this may be a sequencing read error. The chain joins TRBV29-1 to TRBJ2-7; D might be TRBD2 (6 bases). Germline V lookup: CDR1 SQVTM, CDR2 ANQGSEA. There are 13 residues in the CDR3. The CDR3 protein is CGVKKTSSYEQYF. The DNA for the CDR3 is TGCGGCGTCAAAAAGACTAGCTCCTACGAGCAGTACTTC.